This T cell receptor (beta chain) was sequenced during a study of CD8+CD57+ T cells in acquired aplastic anemia. This CDR3 contains 15 residues. Unmatched junction bases numbered 9, after V lost 3 bases and J lost 5 bases. The germline CDR1 and CDR2 sequences are LGHDT and YNNKEL (reference sequence). TCR beta VDJ combinations and CDR3 sequences were profiled from genomic DNA. TCRdb processed the reads anew with MiXCR; each CDR3 protein has one entry. The sample includes 260,000 or so distinct CDR3 sequences, 40% to 50% of them seen just once. Before being chosen for sequencing, patients had shown CD8+CD57+ cell expansion by flow cytometry. This clonotype is deemed medium-sized.

The sequencing input was sorted CD4+, CD8+, or CD8+CD57+ T cells (not recorded which) from PBMCs. The V and J genes are TRBV3-1 and TRBJ2-5; 7 bases align to TRBD2. This receptor was identified in a human donor with aplastic anemia. The CDR3 coding sequence is TGTGCCAGCAGCCATAAGTGGGAGGGGTTGGAGACCCAGTACTTC. As protein: CASSHKWEGLETQYF.